Reported below is one T cell receptor (beta chain). No antigen is known for it. Clones were sequenced by immunoSEQ multiplex PCR, and TCRdb holds only the in-frame ones, with some missing. The sample carries tens of thousands of clones, over 75% recorded once. The data stem from a study of radiation and T cells in renal cell carcinoma. In the study overall: Nephrectomy followed 15 Gy stereotactic body radiation by 4 weeks.

Time point denoted: baseline pretreatment blood. Stated treatment: 15 Gy SBRT to primary tumor, nephrectomy 4 weeks later. General study results and limits: Pretreatment tumor biopsies were lacking, so baseline clonotypes are unknown.

Trimming stripped 2 bases from V and 5 bases from J, with 6 bases between. Germline CDR1 reads MNHNY; CDR2 reads SVGAGI (reference sequence). This CDR3 spans 13 amino acids. The V and J genes are TRBV6-6 and TRBJ1-4; the D gene is possibly TRBD1 (5 bases). The receptor comes from a man between 60 and 75 years old with renal cell carcinoma. Sequencing used blood, obtained from a patient whose treatment included radiotherapy and nephrectomy. CDR3 DNA: TGTGCCAGCAGTTACAGGGGCAATGAAAAACTGTTTTTT. It translates to CASSYRGNEKLFF.